These 2 T cell receptor beta chains share one sample of origin, sequenced in a study of neurological immune-mediated disorders (dated by TCRdb to about 2019). The library came from 5' RACE. Sequencing instrument: Illumina HiSeq 2500. In TCRdb, the public reads were trimmed at Q25 with fastp and aligned with MiXCR, with productive beta chains retained. Duplicate CDR3 protein sequences are folded into a single record with the most common DNA and genes. Within this sample are about 50,000 distinct CDR3 sequences, with roughly 3.2% of them counted one time only. The ten largest clonotypes hold about 15% of the sample. Sequencing was carried out using PBMCs. These receptors all come from a woman between 45 and 65 years old with multiple sclerosis.

This clonotype was picked up many times. A junction boundary mismatches the germline segment, possibly from a read error. J is TRBJ2-7 and V is TRBV6-5; 8 bases align to TRBD2. Per the germline V gene, CDR1 is MNHEY and CDR2 is SVGAGI. This CDR3 region has 13 residues. CDR3 protein: CASSAGGGRGMNF. The CDR3 DNA is TGTGCCAGCAGTGCCGGGGGGGGACGCGGAATGAACTTC.

In its sample, this clonotype was seen many times. The chain combines TRBV10-3 with TRBJ2-1; 7 bases are shared with TRBD2. CDR1 is ENHRY and CDR2 is SYGVKD in the germline V gene. The CDR3 length is 17 residues. V gave up 0 bases and J gave up 7 bases; unmatched junction bases: 12. In nucleotides, the CDR3 is TGTGCCATCAGTGAGTCGATGGCTAGCGGAGACAGAAATGAGCAGTTCTTC. Protein: CAISESMASGDRNEQFF.